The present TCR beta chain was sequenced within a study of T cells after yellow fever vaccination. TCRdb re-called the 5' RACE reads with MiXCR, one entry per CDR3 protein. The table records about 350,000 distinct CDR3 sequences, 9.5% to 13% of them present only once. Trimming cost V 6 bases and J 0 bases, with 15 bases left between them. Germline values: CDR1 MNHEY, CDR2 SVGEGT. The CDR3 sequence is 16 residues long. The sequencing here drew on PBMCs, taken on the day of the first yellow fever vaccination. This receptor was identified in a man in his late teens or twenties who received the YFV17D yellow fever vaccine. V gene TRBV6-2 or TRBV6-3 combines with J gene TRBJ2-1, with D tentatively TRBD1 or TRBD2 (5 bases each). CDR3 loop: CASSPGTLSSYNEQFF. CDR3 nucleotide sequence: TGTGCCAGCAGCCCCGGGACCTTGAGCTCCTACAATGAGCAGTTCTTC.